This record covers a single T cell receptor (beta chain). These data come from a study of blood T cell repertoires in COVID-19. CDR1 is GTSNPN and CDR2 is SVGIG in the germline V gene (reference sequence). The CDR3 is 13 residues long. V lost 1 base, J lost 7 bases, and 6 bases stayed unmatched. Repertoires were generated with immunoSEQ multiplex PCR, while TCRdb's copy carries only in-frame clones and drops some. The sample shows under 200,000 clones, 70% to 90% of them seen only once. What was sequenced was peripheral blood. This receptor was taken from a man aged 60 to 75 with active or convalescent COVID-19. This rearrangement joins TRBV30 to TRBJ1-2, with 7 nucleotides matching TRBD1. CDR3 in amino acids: CAWSEGGDPGYTF. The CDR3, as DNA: TGTGCCTGGAGTGAAGGGGGCGATCCTGGCTACACCTTC.